This entry describes one T cell receptor (beta chain). No cognate antigen has been identified for it. Base qualities are missing; no much larger clone stands one base away. The library relied on 5' RACE. Sequencing was carried out with an Illumina HiSeq 2500. The second PCR ran for roughly 7 to 12 cycles and used a J-beta primer mix along with a sample-barcoded 5' primer. A template-switch 5' adaptor carrying 12 random nucleotides introduced a unique molecular identifier onto each TCR beta cDNA molecule. At least 2.5 million CDR3-containing paired-end reads were obtained from each sample. First-strand cDNA was synthesized from all RNA with the Mint cDNA synthesis kit, primed by a TRBC-specific oligonucleotide. All cDNA was treated with uracil-DNA glycosylase and then went through a first 18-cycle PCR with the universal primers M1SS and BC2_uni_R. The authors processed their data as follows. For normalization, 1 million high-quality reads were randomly selected from each sample, with every read carrying a distinct molecular identifier. Reads sharing molecular identifiers were discarded rather than binned into consensus sequences. CDR3 identification, clonotype clustering and error correction used MiTCR with a Q25 quality threshold and the strictest error-elimination algorithm. Lower-bound total TCR beta diversity was estimated with a nonparametric unseen species model using Euler transformation. TCRdb cleaned the public reads at Q25 with fastp, built clones with MiXCR and kept in-frame beta chains. Each entry merges the rows of one CDR3 protein and shows their most common DNA and genes. What appears here as the V and J calls and clone size reflects TCRdb's work, not the paper's. The sample table lists about a million distinct CDR3 sequences, about 48% of them with a count of one. The ten largest clones take up 13% of the sample.

The donors were 40 or so Caucasian individuals from Russia, aged roughly 6 to 90 years, who were systemically healthy. Each donor gave 8 to 10 milliliters of peripheral blood, drawn into EDTA-treated Vacutainer tubes. PBMCs were isolated by Ficoll-Paque density-gradient centrifugation, with at least 6 million obtained per sample. Total RNA was extracted from PBMCs with Trizol reagent, with at least 6 micrograms obtained per sample. The percentages of naive CD45RAhigh/CD27high T cells were determined by flow cytometry on a PBMC aliquot from every donor. These data are taken from a study of blood T cells in healthy people across ages (dated by TCRdb to between 2015 and 2017). Notes on the research overall: Template switching captured roughly one uniquely barcoded TCR beta cDNA molecule per two T cells in model experiments. The study measured age-related changes in TCR beta repertoire diversity using deep sequencing normalized with unique cDNA molecular identifiers. The donors were split into four age groups: young (average around 17 years), middle-aged (roughly 42), aged (about 56) and long-lived (approximately 89). To avoid experimental bias, donors of different ages were randomly spread across the sequencing lanes. The study analyzed two additional independent replicas of 1 million unique cDNA reads from the same blood draw for two donors, one aged 18 to 29 and one aged 80 or older.

CDR1 and CDR2 (LGHNA, YSLEER) derive from the germline V gene. Trimming takes 1 base from V and 1 base from J, and the germline ends sit 13 bases apart. From cysteine to phenylalanine, the CDR3 is 16 amino acids long. Just the 48-base CDR3 DNA is kept, in frame starting at base 1. What the research found in general, with its limitations: Compared with the aged group, the long-lived group had more naive CD4+ T cells, fewer expanded clones and increased TCR diversity, suggesting age selection. A strong correlation was found between observed TCR beta diversity and the percentage of naive T cells measured by flow cytometry. As age increased, observed TCR beta diversity per million T cells dropped in a roughly linear way, and a significant reduction was already evident by age about 40. Because donor CMV infection status was unknown, age-related changes in expanded clonotypes were potentially confounded. Conclusive comparison of naive and antigen-experienced compartments was prevented by the profiling of bulk unsorted PBMCs. Estimates of total diversity based on one million sequenced T cells were regarded as lower bounds and as underestimates.

The sample was blood. The receptor was isolated from a man aged 30 to 39 in good health. Recombination linked TRBV4-3 to TRBJ1-2; a confident D gene designation cannot be given. The sequenced DNA is TGCGCCAGCAGCCAAGCGCGGCGCGGGATTAACTATGGCTACACCTTC. It specifies CASSQARRGINYGYTF.